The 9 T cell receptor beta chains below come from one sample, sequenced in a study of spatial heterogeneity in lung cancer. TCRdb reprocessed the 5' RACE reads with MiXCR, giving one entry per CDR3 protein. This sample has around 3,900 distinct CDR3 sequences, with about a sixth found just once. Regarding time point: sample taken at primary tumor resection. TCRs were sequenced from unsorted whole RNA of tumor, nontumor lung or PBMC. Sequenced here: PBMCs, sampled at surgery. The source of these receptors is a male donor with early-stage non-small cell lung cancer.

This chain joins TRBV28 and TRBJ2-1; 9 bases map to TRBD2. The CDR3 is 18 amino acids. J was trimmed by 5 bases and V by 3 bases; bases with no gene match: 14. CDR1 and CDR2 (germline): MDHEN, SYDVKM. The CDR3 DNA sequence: TGTGCCAGCAGTTTTTTGTGGGGGCTAGCGGGACCTAACAATGAGCAGTTCTTC. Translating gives CASSFLWGLAGPNNEQFF.

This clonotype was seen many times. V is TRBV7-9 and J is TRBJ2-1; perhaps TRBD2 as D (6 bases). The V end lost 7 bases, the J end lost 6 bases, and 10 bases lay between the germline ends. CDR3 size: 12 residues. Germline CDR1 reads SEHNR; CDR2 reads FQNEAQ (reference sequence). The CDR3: CASTRDSNEQFF. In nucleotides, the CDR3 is TGTGCCAGCACCCGGGACTCCAATGAGCAGTTCTTC.

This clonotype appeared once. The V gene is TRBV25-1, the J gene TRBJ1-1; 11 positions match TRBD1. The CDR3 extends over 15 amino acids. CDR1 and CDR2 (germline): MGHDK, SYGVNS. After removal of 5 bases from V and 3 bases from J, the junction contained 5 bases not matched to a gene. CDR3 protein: CASSPRTGGYTEAFF. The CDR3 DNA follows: TGTGCCAGCAGTCCCCGGACAGGGGGCTACACTGAAGCTTTCTTT.

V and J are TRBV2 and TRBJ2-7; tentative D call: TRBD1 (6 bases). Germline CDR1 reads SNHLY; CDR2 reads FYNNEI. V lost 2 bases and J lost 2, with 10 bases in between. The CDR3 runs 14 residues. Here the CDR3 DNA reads TGTGCCAGCAGTGAATTCACAGGGCCCTACGAGCAGTACTTC. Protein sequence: CASSEFTGPYEQYF.

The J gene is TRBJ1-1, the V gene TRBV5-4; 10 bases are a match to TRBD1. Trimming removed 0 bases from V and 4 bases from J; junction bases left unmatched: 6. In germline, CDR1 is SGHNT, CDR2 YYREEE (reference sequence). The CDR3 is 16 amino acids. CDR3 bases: TGTGCCAGCAGCTTGGGACTCGACAGGGGGCTCACTGAAGCTTTCTTT. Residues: CASSLGLDRGLTEAFF.

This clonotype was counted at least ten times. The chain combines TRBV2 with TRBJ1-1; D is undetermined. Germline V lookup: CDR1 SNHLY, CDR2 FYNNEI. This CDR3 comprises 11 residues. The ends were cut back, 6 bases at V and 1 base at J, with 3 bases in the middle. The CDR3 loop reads CASSSNTEAFF. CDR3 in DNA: TGTGCCAGCAGCTCGAACACTGAAGCTTTCTTT.

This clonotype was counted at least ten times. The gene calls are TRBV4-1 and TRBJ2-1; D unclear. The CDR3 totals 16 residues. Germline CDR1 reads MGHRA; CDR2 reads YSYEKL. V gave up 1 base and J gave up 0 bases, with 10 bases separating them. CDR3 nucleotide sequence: TGCGCCAGCAGCCAAGGGCACACCAGCTCCTACAATGAGCAGTTCTTC. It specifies CASSQGHTSSYNEQFF.

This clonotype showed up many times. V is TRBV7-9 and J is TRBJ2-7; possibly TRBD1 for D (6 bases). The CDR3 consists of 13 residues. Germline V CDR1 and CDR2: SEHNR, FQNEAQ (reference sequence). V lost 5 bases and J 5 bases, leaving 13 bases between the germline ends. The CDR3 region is CASSTSAGDEQYF. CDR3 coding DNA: TGTGCCAGCAGCACATCAGCAGGGGACGAGCAGTACTTC.

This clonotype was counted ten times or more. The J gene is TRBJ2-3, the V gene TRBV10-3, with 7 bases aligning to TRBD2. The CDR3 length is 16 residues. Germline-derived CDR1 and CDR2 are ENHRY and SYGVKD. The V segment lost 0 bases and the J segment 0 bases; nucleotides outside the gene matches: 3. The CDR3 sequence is CAISESTSSSTDTQYF. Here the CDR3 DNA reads TGTGCCATCAGTGAGTCGACTAGCTCGAGCACAGATACGCAGTATTTT.